The entry below describes one TCR beta chain. Data came from immunoSEQ multiplex PCR; TCRdb stores just in-frame clones and leaves some out. Of around 20,000 clones listed, 82% are singletons. This sample was included in a study of blood T cell repertoires in COVID-19. Study in general: Both acute and convalescent COVID-19 samples were obtained from the United States, Italy and Spain.

V lost 1 base to trimming and J lost 4 bases, with 22 bases between them. CDR1 and CDR2 (germline): KGHSH, LQKENI. The CDR3 is 18 residues long. This TCR came from a human donor in a cohort sampled during active COVID-19. The chain has TRBV18 and TRBJ2-5; D is perhaps TRBD2 (6 bases). Sequencing used peripheral blood. The CDR3 here is CASSPRTSRESTGETQYF. CDR3 nucleotides: TGTGCCAGCTCACCACGGACATCCCGGGAGTCCACAGGAGAGACCCAGTACTTC. Complete variable domain (other parts from reference TRBV18 and TRBJ2-5): NAGVMQNPRHLVRRRGQEARLRCSPMKGHSHVYWYRQLPEEGLKFMVYLQKENIIDESGMPKERFSAEFPKEGPSILRIQQVVRGDSAAYFCASSPRTSRESTGETQYFGPGTRLLVL.